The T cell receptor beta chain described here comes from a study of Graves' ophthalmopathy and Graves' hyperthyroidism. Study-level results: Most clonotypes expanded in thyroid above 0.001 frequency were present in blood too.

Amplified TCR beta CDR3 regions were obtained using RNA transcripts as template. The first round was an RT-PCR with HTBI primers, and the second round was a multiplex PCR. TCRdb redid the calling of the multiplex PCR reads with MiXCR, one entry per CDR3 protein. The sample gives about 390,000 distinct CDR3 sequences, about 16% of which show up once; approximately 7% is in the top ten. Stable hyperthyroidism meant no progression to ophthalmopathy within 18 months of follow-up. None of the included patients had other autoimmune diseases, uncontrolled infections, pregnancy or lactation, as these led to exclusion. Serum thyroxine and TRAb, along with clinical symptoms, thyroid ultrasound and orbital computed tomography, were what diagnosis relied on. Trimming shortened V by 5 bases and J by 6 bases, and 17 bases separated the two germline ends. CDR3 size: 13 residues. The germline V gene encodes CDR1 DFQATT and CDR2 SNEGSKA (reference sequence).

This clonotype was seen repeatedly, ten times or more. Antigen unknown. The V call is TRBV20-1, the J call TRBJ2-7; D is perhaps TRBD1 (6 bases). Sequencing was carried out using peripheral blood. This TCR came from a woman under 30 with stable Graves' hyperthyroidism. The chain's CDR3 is CSAPFAGVGEQYF. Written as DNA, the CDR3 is TGCAGTGCTCCATTTGCAGGGGTTGGCGAGCAGTACTTC.